This T cell receptor beta chain stems from a study of PD-1 blockade in classical Hodgkin lymphoma. Libraries were prepared by immunoSEQ multiplex PCR; TCRdb keeps only in-frame clonotypes and omits some of them. The sample yields around 17,000 clones, about four fifths seen once. Germline V gene lookup returns CDR1 MNHNS and CDR2 SASEGT. The length of the CDR3 is 13 residues. Trimming removed 4 bases from V and 4 bases from J, with 10 bases in between. Study observations and caveats: Why repertoires differed is undefined; disease activity or prior therapy possibly contributed.

A remark on this clone: Its antigen is as yet unknown.

Time point: newly diagnosed, previously untreated cHL patient sample. This clonotype was sampled from a human donor with classical Hodgkin lymphoma. The sample taken for sequencing was peripheral blood mononuclear cells (PBMCs). The chain employs TRBV6-1 and TRBJ1-2; D is ambiguous. This CDR3 reads CASSAWSGYGYTF. The CDR3 nucleotides read TGTGCCAGCAGTGCGTGGTCAGGCTATGGCTACACCTTC.